This T cell receptor (beta chain) was observed in a study of CD8+ T cells in alopecia areata. Study as a whole: Tofacitinib therapy took 6 to 18 months; 6 months off drug came after.

Treatment defined: oral pan-JAK inhibitor, 5-10 mg twice daily. Germline V gene lookup returns CDR1 ENHRY and CDR2 SYGVKD. CDR3 length: 12 residues. Between the trimmed V and J ends, which lost 8 bases and 7 bases, there was a span of 11 bases. cDNA reverse transcribed from extracted RNA served as the sequencing template. The table came from immunoSEQ multiplex PCR; TCRdb's copy has only in-frame clones and leaves some out. The repertoire holds some 200,000 clones, about three fifths seen once, with approximately 3.3% in the top ten. The specimen comprised CD4+ T cells sorted from blood, sampled at week 4, from a patient treated with tofacitinib. V and J are TRBV10-3 and TRBJ2-2; D is perhaps TRBD1 (5 bases). This clonotype was obtained from a human donor with alopecia areata. This chain's CDR3 is CAILDSFGELFF. The CDR3 DNA sequence: TGTGCCATCCTCGACAGCTTCGGGGAGCTGTTTTTT.